The 3 T cell receptor beta chains reported below all come from one sample, sequenced in a study. TCRdb passed the 5' RACE reads through MiXCR, listing each CDR3 protein once. Counted here are about 8,600 distinct CDR3 sequences, about a sixth occurring once; the ten biggest clones make up 3.5% to 4.5%. The sample comprised memory CD4+ T cells sorted from blood. Subset: memory CD4+ T cells, CD4+CD45RO+CD25-. These receptors were collected from a female donor with breast cancer.

V is TRBV28 and J is TRBJ2-1; 14 bases are shared with TRBD2. The germline CDR1 and CDR2 sequences are MDHEN and SYDVKM. The CDR3 loop spans 17 amino acids. J gave up 12 bases and V 4 bases, and 14 bases lay outside the gene matches. The CDR3 DNA reads as TGTGCCAGCAGTTCGGTACGACTAGCGGGAGGGGCTGATGTGCAGTTCTTC. This translates into CASSSVRLAGGADVQFF. The variable domain in full, completed from reference TRBV28 and TRBJ2-1, reads DVKVTQSSRYLVKRTGEKVFLECVQDMDHENMFWYRQDPGLGLRLIYFSYDVKMKEKGDIPEGYSVSREKKERFSLILESASTNQTSMYLCASSSVRLAGGADVQFFGPGTRLTVL.

By sample fraction, this clonotype is medium-sized. CDR3 amino acids: CASSSDQLRSNTEAFF. The CDR3 DNA reads as TGCGCCAGCAGCTCCGATCAACTCAGGTCGAACACTGAAGCTTTCTTT. The chain links TRBV5-1 to TRBJ1-1; D gene unclear. In germline, CDR1 is SGHRS, CDR2 YFSETQ. The CDR3 contains 16 residues. Deletions cut 3 bases from V and 1 base from J, with 16 bases between.

Of note for this clonotype: The conserved closing phenylalanine or tryptophan is absent in this CDR3, likely reflecting a read error. The DNA is omitted, as the CDR3 cannot be located on it reliably, and the CDR3 follows TCRdb's listing. V is TRBV4-1 and J is TRBJ1-5; the table's D call TRBD1 went unverified against the DNA. Per the germline V gene, CDR1 is MGHRA and CDR2 is YSYEKL. The length of the CDR3 is 16 amino acids, counting both ends. This CDR3 reads CASSPRDQGINQPQHC.